The next 27 T cell receptor beta chains were all read from a single sample in a study of T cells in Graves' hyperthyroidism and ophthalmopathy (dated by TCRdb to between 2018 and 2021). Library construction relied on multiplex PCR. The sequencing machine was an Illumina HiSeq 2000. Amplification of TCR beta CDR3 regions was carried out from RNA transcripts. For the first round of RT-PCR on the TCR CDR3, the HTBI primer set was used together with the Qiagen OneStep RT-PCR kit. Using fastp trimming at Q25 and MiXCR clonotype assembly, TCRdb reanalyzed the public sequencing data and kept in-frame beta chains. Every CDR3 protein is listed once, alongside the most common genes and DNA of its rows. Present in this sample are over 250,000 distinct CDR3 sequences, about a sixth of which were seen just once. The top ten clones comprise less than 70% of the sample. Input material: blood. The receptors shown here come from a woman aged 55-75 years with Graves' ophthalmopathy.

Details on this clonotype: A much larger clone sits a single nucleotide away, making a read error possible. The V and J genes are TRBV20-1 and TRBJ1-4; D is perhaps TRBD1 (5 bases). Trimming cost V 5 bases and J 10 bases, with 23 bases left between them. The CDR3 is made up of 15 amino acids. From germline, CDR1 is DFQATT and CDR2 SNEGSKA (reference sequence). The CDR3 coding sequence is TGCAGTGCTCGTCCACCAATTCAGGGAGGGGCAAAACTGTTTTTT. Its protein product is CSARPPIQGGAKLFF.

This clonotype was seen ten or more times. The gene calls are TRBV19 and TRBJ1-1; no clear D gene. The length of the CDR3 is 15 residues. Germline V gives CDR1 LNHDA, CDR2 SQIVND (reference sequence). V was cut by 6 bases and J by 3 bases, with 17 bases left in between. The CDR3 is CASSYFGYADTEAFF. The DNA of the CDR3 is TGTGCCAGTAGCTACTTCGGGTACGCGGACACTGAAGCTTTCTTT.

This clonotype appeared many times. The chain is built from TRBV29-1 and TRBJ2-1; TRBD1 might be the D (5 bases). From germline, CDR1 is SQVTM and CDR2 ANQGSEA. The CDR3 runs to 16 residues. Trimming stripped 4 bases from V and 4 bases from J, with 20 bases between. The CDR3 DNA reads as TGCAGCGTTGGATTGACCCGGACAATCCCATACAATGAGCAGTTCTTC. Residues: CSVGLTRTIPYNEQFF.

The V and J genes are TRBV10-3 and TRBJ1-5; D remains ambiguous. The CDR3 is made up of 13 amino acids. The V and J ends lost 6 bases and 4 bases respectively, with 10 bases between them. Germline V CDR1 and CDR2: ENHRY, SYGVKD. The CDR3 coding sequence is TGTGCCATCAGCTCCGACCGGAATCAGCCCCAGCATTTT. Translating it yields CAISSDRNQPQHF.

This clonotype appeared a few times. V gene TRBV5-1 combines with J gene TRBJ2-5; 9 bases agree with TRBD1. Germline V CDR1 and CDR2: SGHRS, YFSETQ. V trimming: 3 bases; J trimming: 5 bases; junction bases outside the gene matches: 11. The CDR3 consists of 16 residues. The CDR3 nucleotides are TGCGCCAGCAGCTCGGGGATGGGACAGGGTCAGGAGACCCAGTACTTC. Translated, it gives CASSSGMGQGQETQYF.

A few counts support this clonotype. The chain employs TRBV19 and TRBJ2-7; TRBD1 aligns across 8 bases. V shed 5 bases and J 5 bases; nucleotides not matched to a gene: 8. CDR1 and CDR2 (germline): LNHDA, SQIVND (reference sequence). The CDR3 extends over 14 amino acids. The CDR3 region is CASSETGAKNEQYF. The CDR3 DNA follows: TGTGCCAGTAGTGAGACAGGGGCAAAGAACGAGCAGTACTTC.

This clonotype turned up a few times. The rearrangement joins TRBV29-1 to TRBJ1-1; unclear D gene. The CDR3 length is 13 residues. Deletions cut 7 bases from V and 0 bases from J, with 12 bases between. Germline V gene sequence: CDR1 SQVTM, CDR2 ANQGSEA. CDR3 sequence reads: CSATTGMNTEAFF. The CDR3 region has the DNA TGCAGCGCGACAACCGGAATGAACACTGAAGCTTTCTTT.

On this clonotype itself: Just one base apart from a much larger clone, this may be a read error. The chain uses TRBV11-3 and TRBJ2-1; 11 positions match TRBD1. Looked up from germline, CDR1 is SGHNT and CDR2 is YENEEA. The CDR3 is 15 amino acids. Written as DNA, the CDR3 is TGTGCCAGCAGCCGCGGCGGGGACAGGGGGAATGGGCAGTTCTTC. It yields the protein CASSRGGDRGNGQFF. Full variable domain (rest looked up from reference TRBV11-3 and TRBJ2-1): EAGVVQSPRYKIIEKKQPVAFWCNPISGHNTLYWYLQNLGQGPELLIRYENEEAVDDSQLPKDRFSAERLKGVDSTLKIQPAELGDSAVYLCASSRGGDRGNGQFFGPGTRLTVL.

The V and J genes are TRBV19 and TRBJ2-3; 9 positions match TRBD1. Germline assignment: CDR1 LNHDA and CDR2 SQIVND (reference sequence). The CDR3 sequence is 13 residues long. V shed 4 bases and J 5 bases; nucleotides not matched to a gene: 1. The chain's CDR3 is CASSNRGLDTQYF. For the CDR3, the DNA is TGTGCCAGTAGTAACAGGGGGCTAGATACGCAGTATTTT.

This clonotype appeared many times. The V call is TRBV12-3 or TRBV12-4, the J call TRBJ1-5, with D unclear. Trimming shortened V by 3 bases and J by 4 bases, and 13 bases separated the two germline ends. CDR3 length equals 15 residues. The CDR3 here is CASSFFQHANQPQHF. CDR3 DNA sequence: TGTGCCAGCAGTTTTTTTCAACACGCTAATCAGCCCCAGCATTTT.

This clonotype was observed at least ten times. V usage is TRBV20-1 and J usage is TRBJ2-7, with a tentative D call TRBD2 (6 bases). The CDR3 is 15 residues long. Germline V CDR1 and CDR2: DFQATT, SNEGSKA (reference sequence). The chain's CDR3 is CSRPRPGVGTYEQYF. The CDR3 nucleotides are TGCAGCCGACCCCGCCCGGGGGTGGGAACCTACGAGCAGTACTTC.

This clonotype was detected ten times or more. The chain recombines TRBV7-2 with TRBJ1-5; D ambiguous. There are 15 residues in the CDR3. The V and J ends lost 5 bases and 3 bases respectively, with 14 bases between them. Germline assignment: CDR1 SGHTA and CDR2 FQGNSA. The CDR3 sequence is CASSPTPTSNQPQHF. Written as DNA, the CDR3 is TGTGCCAGCAGCCCCACGCCCACCTCCAATCAGCCCCAGCATTTT. The whole variable domain, filled in from reference TRBV7-2 and TRBJ1-5, reads GAGVSQSPSNKVTEKGKDVELRCDPISGHTALYWYRQSLGQGLEFLIYFQGNSAPDKSGLPSDRFSAERTGGSVSTLTIQRTQQEDSAVYLCASSPTPTSNQPQHFGDGTRLSIL.

As regards this clonotype: With a much larger clone just one base away, this may be a read error. The gene calls are TRBV6-9 and TRBJ2-3, with D unresolved. The CDR3 extends over 16 amino acids. Trimming pared 1 base from V and 5 bases from J, leaving 16 bases between. CDR1 is MNHGY, CDR2 SVAAGI, per germline. The CDR3 DNA sequence: TGTGCCAGCAGTTATTTTGGAGAAGTAGGCATAGATACGCAGTATTTT. This translates into CASSYFGEVGIDTQYF.

The genes are TRBV6-1 and TRBJ2-5; D unresolved. CDR1 is MNHNS and CDR2 is SASEGT in the germline V gene. V lost 5 bases to trimming and J lost 1 base, with 11 bases between them. The length of the CDR3 is 14 residues. The CDR3 nucleotides read TGTGCCAGCAGTTTCTCTCTTTCCCAAGAGACCCAGTACTTC. Translating it yields CASSFSLSQETQYF.

This clonotype has just a few counts. The J gene is TRBJ2-7, the V gene TRBV19, with 11 bases fitting TRBD2. J gave up 6 bases and V 3 bases, and 7 bases lay outside the gene matches. The CDR3 covers 15 residues. CDR1 and CDR2 from the germline V gene are LNHDA and SQIVND (reference sequence). CDR3 amino acids: CASSMGTSGLREQYF. The CDR3, as DNA: TGTGCCAGTAGTATGGGGACTAGCGGCCTACGCGAGCAGTACTTC.

In this sample, this clonotype turned up a few times. The V gene is TRBV19, the J gene TRBJ1-4, with D uncertain. This CDR3 is 11 amino acids long. V lost 7 bases and J lost 6, with 6 bases in between. The germline CDR1 and CDR2 sequences are LNHDA and SQIVND (reference sequence). The CDR3 nucleotides are TGTGCCAGTAACGGGTATGAAAAACTGTTTTTT. Protein product: CASNGYEKLFF. Full variable domain (remainder filled in from reference TRBV19 and TRBJ1-4): DGGITQSPKYLFRKEGQNVTLSCEQNLNHDAMYWYRQDPGQGLRLIYYSQIVNDFQKGDIAEGYSVSREKKESFPLTVTSAQKNPTAFYLCASNGYEKLFFGSGTQLSVL.

This clonotype was recorded many times. This rearrangement joins TRBV30 to TRBJ2-7, with unresolved D. V was trimmed by 3 bases and J by 3 bases, leaving 6 bases between them. The CDR3 runs 11 residues. Germline V gene lookup returns CDR1 GTSNPN and CDR2 SVGIG (reference sequence). The CDR3 reads CAWSALYEQYF. The DNA for the CDR3 is TGTGCCTGGAGCGCGCTCTACGAGCAGTACTTC.

The V and J genes are TRBV3-1 and TRBJ2-2; 7 nucleotides line up with TRBD1. V gave up 4 bases and J gave up 6 bases; unmatched junction bases: 8. Germline values: CDR1 LGHDT, CDR2 YNNKEL (reference sequence). The CDR3 has 15 residues. The CDR3 nucleotides are TGTGCCAGCAGCCGTCCGGGACAGCCTTCCGGGGAGCTGTTTTTT. Residues: CASSRPGQPSGELFF.

V usage is TRBV10-3 and J usage is TRBJ2-2; TRBD1 matches 7 bases. The CDR3 consists of 15 residues. The trim removed 8 bases at V and 1 base at J, leaving 7 bases unmatched. In germline, CDR1 is ENHRY, CDR2 SYGVKD. The CDR3 spells CAIPAGTVNTGELFF. CDR3 coding DNA: TGTGCCATCCCAGCCGGGACAGTGAACACCGGGGAGCTGTTTTTT.

A word on this clonotype: Compared with germline, one end of the junction differs, possibly owing to a read error. The CDR3 DNA reads TGCGCCAGTCGCCCGGGGATGGCGAACGCCGGGGAGCTGTTTTTT. Its protein product is CASRPGMANAGELFF. The genes are TRBV5-1 and TRBJ2-2; TRBD2 is a possible D gene (5 bases). Germline V lookup: CDR1 SGHRS, CDR2 YFSETQ. This CDR3 comprises 15 residues.

This clonotype was counted a few times. The chain joins TRBV6-5 to TRBJ1-2; D remains unclear. Germline CDR1 reads MNHEY; CDR2 reads SVGAGI. The length of the CDR3 is 14 residues. The V end was cut by 0 bases, the J end by 4 bases, with 9 bases between. In DNA form, the CDR3 reads TGTGCCAGCAGTTACTCGGGAGGTGGCTATGGCTACACCTTC. It specifies CASSYSGGGYGYTF.

This clonotype was detected only a few times. This chain uses TRBV9 with TRBJ1-2, with D possibly being TRBD1 (5 bases). The CDR3 covers 17 residues. Trimming took off 3 bases at V and 3 bases at J, with 21 bases between the two ends. Germline V gene sequence: CDR1 SGDLS, CDR2 YYNGEE. In DNA, the CDR3 is TGTGCCAGCAGCGCCCCCGGTACCAATTGGGGCGACTATGGCTACACCTTC. It codes for CASSAPGTNWGDYGYTF.

This rearrangement joins TRBV5-1 to TRBJ1-1; D is ambiguous. From germline, CDR1 is SGHRS and CDR2 YFSETQ. Trimming took off 1 base at V and 1 base at J, with 8 bases between the two ends. CDR3 size: 14 residues. The CDR3 reads CASSLPIGNTEAFF. As DNA, the CDR3 is TGCGCCAGCAGCTTGCCTATTGGGAACACTGAAGCTTTCTTT. Full variable domain (missing parts from reference TRBV5-1 and TRBJ1-1): KAGVTQTPRYLIKTRGQQVTLSCSPISGHRSVSWYQQTPGQGLQFLFEYFSETQRNKGNFPGRFSGRQFSNSRSEMNVSTLELGDSALYLCASSLPIGNTEAFFGQGTRLTVV.

This clonotype was seen ten or more times. V gene TRBV11-2 combines with J gene TRBJ2-7; TRBD2 might be the D (6 bases). Deletions cut 3 bases from V and 2 bases from J, with 8 bases between. Germline CDR1 is SGHAT and CDR2 is FQNNGV. The CDR3 consists of 13 residues. The CDR3 DNA reads TGTGCCAGCAGCTTTGCGGGAACCTACGAGCAGTACTTC. Residues: CASSFAGTYEQYF. Together with reference TRBV11-2 and TRBJ2-7, the CDR3 gives the full variable domain: EAGVAQSPRYKIIEKRQSVAFWCNPISGHATLYWYQQILGQGPKLLIQFQNNGVVDDSQLPKDRFSAERLKGVDSTLKIQPAKLEDSAVYLCASSFAGTYEQYFGPGTRLTVT.

This clonotype has ten or more counts. J is TRBJ1-4 and V is TRBV28, with TRBD1 matching over 8 bases. This CDR3 is built from 14 residues. Germline V gene lookup returns CDR1 MDHEN and CDR2 SYDVKM. Losses at the gene ends were 6 bases for V and 5 bases for J; bases not matched to a gene: 5. CDR3 nucleotide sequence: TGTGCCAGCAGGACAGGGGTAGGAAATGAAAAACTGTTTTTT. Amino acids: CASRTGVGNEKLFF.

This clonotype has at least ten counts. Germline and junction disagree at one end, which may indicate a read error. J is TRBJ1-4 and V is TRBV7-7; D may be TRBD1 (6 bases). This CDR3 region has 18 residues. CDR1 is SSHAT and CDR2 is FNYEAQ in the germline V gene (reference sequence). DNA of the CDR3: TGTGCTAGCAGCTGGCCTGGGGCAGGGGCTGCCTACGCCGAAAAACTGTTTTTT. It yields the protein CASSWPGAGAAYAEKLFF.

The chain employs TRBV7-2 and TRBJ2-5; 8 nucleotides align to TRBD2. Germline V CDR1 and CDR2: SGHTA, FQGNSA. The CDR3 contains 14 residues. Trimming removed 5 bases from V and 5 bases from J; junction bases left unmatched: 7. Here the CDR3 reads CASSPSTSAETQYF. The CDR3 DNA is TGTGCCAGCAGCCCCTCGACTAGCGCGGAGACCCAGTACTTC.